This T cell receptor beta chain was obtained from a study of OX40 agonist ivuxolimab in advanced cancers. As for the study in general: At just under 85% male, the cohort had a mean age of approximately 60 years, ranging from roughly 20 to 85.

V shed 5 bases, J shed 5 bases, and the junction held 7 bases outside the gene matches. This CDR3 is 15 amino acids long. Germline CDR1 reads MNHEY; CDR2 reads SVGAGI. Libraries were prepared by immunoSEQ multiplex PCR; TCRdb keeps only in-frame clonotypes and omits some of them. This table holds approximately 54,000 clones, around nine tenths found once. The chain couples TRBV6-5 to TRBJ2-5; 11 bases map to TRBD2. Sample: CD4+ or CD8+ T cells sorted from blood, taken in a trial of the OX40 agonist ivuxolimab. This receptor was obtained from an adult with an advanced solid tumor such as melanoma, head and neck, liver or kidney cancer. As DNA, the CDR3 is TGTGCCAGCAGTCCGACCGGGACTAGCGGTGAGACCCAGTACTTC. The encoded protein is CASSPTGTSGETQYF.